A selection of T cell receptor beta chains follows, all from one sample in a study of control samples from healthy donors and cancer patients. Sequencing was performed with immunoSEQ multiplex PCR; in TCRdb, only in-frame clones are kept and a portion is missing. In the table there are about 95,000 clones, approximately 90% of which are singletons. Sequenced input: blood. The receptors derive from a woman in her 30s in good health. CDR3s include the opening cysteine and the closing phenylalanine or tryptophan. Fields, in order: J gene, V gene, D gene, clone size, CDR3 protein, CDR3 DNA. A D gene is named only where the DNA matches it firmly. Not every row has a clone size; where given, it reads once, few, many or a size class.

TRBJ1-6	TRBV30	TRBD1	-	CAWSVGGQGNSPLHF	TGTGCCTGGAGTGTAGGGGGACAGGGGAATTCACCCCTCCACTTT
TRBJ2-2	TRBV24-1	TRBD1	-	CATMGQGNTGELFF	TGTGCCACCATGGGACAGGGTAACACCGGGGAGCTGTTTTTT
TRBJ1-5	TRBV9	-	few	CASSDTGGVQPQHF	TGTGCCAGCAGTGACACGGGGGGGGTACAGCCCCAGCATTTT
TRBJ2-1	TRBV6-4	TRBD1	-	CASSDEGGVNEQFF	TGTGCCAGCAGTGACGAAGGGGGCGTAAATGAGCAGTTCTTC
TRBJ2-3	TRBV7-2	-	-	CASSRDFSTDTQYF	TGTGCCAGCAGCCGTGACTTCAGCACAGATACGCAGTATTTT
TRBJ1-2	TRBV10-3	-	-	CAISGGAANYGYTF	TGTGCCATCAGTGGGGGGGCCGCTAACTATGGCTACACCTTC
TRBJ2-7	TRBV19	-	-	CASSIRTGGPYEQYF	TGTGCCAGTAGTATAAGGACAGGAGGGCCCTACGAGCAGTACTTC
TRBJ1-1	TRBV9	-	-	CASSLTGGEQAFF	TGTGCCAGCAGCCTCACAGGAGGCGAACAAGCTTTCTTT
TRBJ1-6	TRBV20-1	TRBD1	-	CSASPGTGDSPLHF	TGCAGTGCCAGTCCCGGGACAGGGGATTCACCCCTCCACTTT
TRBJ1-2	TRBV6-5	TRBD1	-	CASSLTGGANYGYTF	TGTGCCAGCAGCTTGACAGGGGGAGCTAACTATGGCTACACCTTC
TRBJ1-2	TRBV5-1	-	-	CASSLGLDYGYTF	TGCGCCAGCAGTCTAGGGTTAGACTATGGCTACACCTTC
TRBJ2-1	TRBV11-3	TRBD1	-	CASSLGDREQFF	TGTGCCAGCAGCTTGGGGGACAGAGAGCAGTTCTTC
TRBJ1-2	TRBV6-5	-	-	CASSPLPTNYGYTF	TGTGCCAGCAGTCCCCTTCCGACTAACTATGGCTACACCTTC
TRBJ2-2	TRBV4-1	TRBD1	once	CASSLAFGQGTGELFF	TGCGCCAGCAGCTTAGCATTTGGACAGGGGACCGGGGAGCTGTTTTTT
TRBJ2-2	TRBV3-1/TRBV3-2	TRBD2	-	CASRGISGGRNTGELFF	TGTGCCAGCAGGGGAATAAGCGGGGGTCGCAACACCGGGGAGCTGTTTTTT
TRBJ1-1	TRBV19	TRBD1	few	CASSTLPGQVGAATEAFF	TGTGCCAGTAGTACTCTACCCGGACAGGTAGGGGCTGCTACTGAAGCTTTCTTT
TRBJ2-7	TRBV5-1	-	-	CASSVTVTYEQYF	TGCGCCAGCAGCGTGACAGTCACCTACGAGCAGTACTTC
TRBJ1-6	TRBV4-1	-	-	CASSQERRELYNSPLHF	TGCGCCAGCAGCCAAGAACGGCGGGAGCTCTATAATTCACCCCTCCACTTT
TRBJ1-5	TRBV19	TRBD1	-	CASSTGTGNNQPQHF	TGTGCCAGTAGTACCGGGACAGGGAACAATCAGCCCCAGCATTTT
TRBJ1-6	TRBV27	TRBD1	-	CASRSDRAGNSPLHF	TGTGCCAGCAGGTCGGACAGGGCCGGTAATTCACCCCTCCACTTT
TRBJ1-1	TRBV5-4	-	-	CASSQGMNTEAFF	TGTGCCAGCAGCCAAGGCATGAACACTGAAGCTTTCTTT
TRBJ2-6	TRBV5-1	-	-	CASSLGGASTGANVLTF	TGCGCCAGCAGCTTGGGGGGGGCGAGTACGGGGGCCAACGTCCTGACTTTC
TRBJ1-5	TRBV30	TRBD1	-	CAWSVRGQVNQPQHF	TGTGCCTGGAGTGTCCGGGGACAGGTAAATCAGCCCCAGCATTTT
TRBJ2-7	TRBV7-9	TRBD1	few	CASTSIRDSFTYEQYF	TGTGCCAGCACCTCGATCCGGGACAGCTTTACCTACGAGCAGTACTTC
TRBJ1-5	TRBV2	TRBD1	-	CASSVRQGNQPQHF	TGTGCCAGCAGCGTCCGACAGGGAAATCAGCCCCAGCATTTT
TRBJ1-1	TRBV5-3	TRBD1	-	CARSWGIDRVNTEAFF	TGTGCCAGAAGCTGGGGAATAGACAGGGTGAACACTGAAGCTTTCTTT
TRBJ2-7	TRBV10-3	-	-	CAISEFEGAEQYF	TGTGCCATCAGTGAGTTCGAGGGAGCCGAGCAGTACTTC
TRBJ1-4	TRBV30	-	-	CAWSVVGPPNEKLFF	TGTGCCTGGAGTGTAGTCGGACCGCCTAATGAAAAACTGTTTTTT
TRBJ1-5	TRBV6-5	-	-	CASGPYGRGHQPQHF	TGTGCCAGCGGACCCTACGGACGGGGGCATCAGCCCCAGCATTTT
TRBJ2-5	TRBV27	TRBD2	once	CASKGLAAQETQYF	TGTGCCAGCAAAGGACTAGCGGCCCAGGAGACCCAGTACTTC
TRBJ2-1	TRBV7-2	TRBD2	-	CASSLAGSGSYNEQFF	TGTGCCAGCAGCTTAGCGGGTAGCGGGTCCTACAATGAGCAGTTCTTC
TRBJ1-1	TRBV5-1	-	-	CASSSEGYTEAFF	TGCGCCAGCAGCTCGGAAGGATACACTGAAGCTTTCTTT
TRBJ2-5	TRBV6-2/TRBV6-3	TRBD1	-	CASSPRDRGSETQYF	TGTGCCAGCAGTCCCCGGGACAGGGGGTCGGAGACCCAGTACTTC
TRBJ1-1	TRBV5-1	TRBD1	-	CASSPRTGLMGTEAFF	TGCGCCAGCAGCCCTAGGACAGGGTTAATGGGAACTGAAGCTTTCTTT
TRBJ1-3	TRBV28	TRBD1	-	CASSSQTGGRWGNTIYF	TGTGCCAGCAGTTCCCAGACAGGGGGCCGGTGGGGAAACACCATATATTTT
TRBJ2-7	TRBV14	-	-	CASSPSVSYEQYF	TGTGCCAGCAGCCCTAGCGTCTCCTACGAGCAGTACTTC
TRBJ1-5	TRBV7-2	TRBD1	-	CASNTRDRVGPQHF	TGTGCCAGCAACACTCGGGACAGGGTGGGCCCCCAGCATTTT
TRBJ2-2	TRBV10-3	TRBD1	-	CAISESGDRETGELFF	TGTGCCATCAGTGAGTCAGGCGACAGGGAAACCGGGGAGCTGTTTTTT
TRBJ2-2	TRBV27	TRBD1	-	CASSLFPTGAGELFF	TGTGCCAGCAGTTTATTCCCTACAGGGGCCGGGGAGCTGTTTTTT
TRBJ2-3	TRBV7-9	-	-	CASSLNQGTTDTQYF	TGTGCCAGCAGCTTAAACCAGGGGACCACAGATACGCAGTATTTT